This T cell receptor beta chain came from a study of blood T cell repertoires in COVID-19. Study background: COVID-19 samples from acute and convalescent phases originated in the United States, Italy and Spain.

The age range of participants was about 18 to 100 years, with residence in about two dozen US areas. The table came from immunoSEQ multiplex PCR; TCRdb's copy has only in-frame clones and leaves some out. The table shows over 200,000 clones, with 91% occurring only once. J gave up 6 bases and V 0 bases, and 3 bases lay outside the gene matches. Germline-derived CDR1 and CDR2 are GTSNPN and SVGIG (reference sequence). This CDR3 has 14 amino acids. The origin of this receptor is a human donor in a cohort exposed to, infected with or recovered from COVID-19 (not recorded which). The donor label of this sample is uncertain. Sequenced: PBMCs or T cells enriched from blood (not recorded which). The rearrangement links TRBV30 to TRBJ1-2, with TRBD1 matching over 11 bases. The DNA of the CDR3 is TGTGCCTGGAGTGTGGACAGGGGGCTTCATGGCTACACCTTC. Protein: CAWSVDRGLHGYTF.